Reported below is one T cell receptor (beta chain). The donor population consisted of healthy HIV-negative adults with no recent acute infections or vaccinations. This sample is drawn from a study of shared clonotypes between healthy human individuals. Sequencing used immunoSEQ multiplex PCR; TCRdb keeps in-frame clones, though not all of them. In the table there are approximately 2.3 million clones, 85% to 95% of which are singletons. The sequenced material came from naive CD4+ T cells from PBMCs. The subset was: CD45RA+ positively selected. The TCR originated in a young man in good health. Some clones in this sample may be carry-over from other donors' samples.

The DNA for the CDR3 is TGTGCCAGCAGCCCACGGGGTGGTAATGAAAAACTGTTTTTT. This encodes CASSPRGGNEKLFF. V gene TRBV5-4 combines with J gene TRBJ1-4; D gene unclear. Germline lookup yields CDR1 SGHNT and CDR2 YYREEE (reference sequence). The CDR3 runs to 14 residues. V was trimmed by 4 bases and J by 4 bases, leaving 11 bases between them.